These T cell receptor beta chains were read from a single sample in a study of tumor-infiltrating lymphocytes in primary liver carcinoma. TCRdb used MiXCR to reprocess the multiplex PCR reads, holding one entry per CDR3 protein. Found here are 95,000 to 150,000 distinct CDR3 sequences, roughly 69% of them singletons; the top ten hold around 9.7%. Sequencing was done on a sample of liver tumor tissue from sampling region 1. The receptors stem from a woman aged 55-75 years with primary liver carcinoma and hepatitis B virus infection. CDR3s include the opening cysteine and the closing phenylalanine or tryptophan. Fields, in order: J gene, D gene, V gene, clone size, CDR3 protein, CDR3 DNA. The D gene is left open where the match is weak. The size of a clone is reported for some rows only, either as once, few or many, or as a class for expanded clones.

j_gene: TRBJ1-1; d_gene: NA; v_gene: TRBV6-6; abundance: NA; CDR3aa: CAGCRSRGPYMNTEAFF; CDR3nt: TGTGCCGGCTGTCGATCCAGGGGACCTTACATGAACACTGAAGCTTTCTTT
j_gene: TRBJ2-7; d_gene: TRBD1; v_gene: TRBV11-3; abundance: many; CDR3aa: CASSYRTGLSYEQYF; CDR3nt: TGTGCCAGCAGCTATCGGACAGGCCTCTCCTACGAGCAGTACTTC
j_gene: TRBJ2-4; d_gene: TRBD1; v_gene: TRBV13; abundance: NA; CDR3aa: CASSFRDSNKNIQYF; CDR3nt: TGTGCCAGCAGCTTCCGGGACAGTAACAAAAACATTCAGTACTTC
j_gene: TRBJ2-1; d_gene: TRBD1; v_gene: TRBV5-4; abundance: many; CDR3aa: CASSSPGTGVSNEQFF; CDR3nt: TGTGCCAGCAGCAGCCCCGGGACAGGAGTTTCCAATGAGCAGTTCTTC
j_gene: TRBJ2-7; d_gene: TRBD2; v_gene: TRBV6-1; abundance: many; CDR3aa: CASSAGLANSYEQYF; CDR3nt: TGTGCCAGCAGTGCGGGACTAGCGAACTCCTACGAGCAGTACTTC
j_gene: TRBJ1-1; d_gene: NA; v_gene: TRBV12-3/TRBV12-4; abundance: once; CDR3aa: CASSLGHTYEAFF; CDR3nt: TGTGCCAGCAGTCTGGGACACACCTATGAAGCTTTCTTT
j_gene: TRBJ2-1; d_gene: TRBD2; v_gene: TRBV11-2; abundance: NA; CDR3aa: CASSLHGTSGRGIGLDEQFF; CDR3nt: TGTGCCAGCAGCTTACACGGGACTAGCGGGAGGGGAATCGGGCTCGATGAGCAGTTCTTC
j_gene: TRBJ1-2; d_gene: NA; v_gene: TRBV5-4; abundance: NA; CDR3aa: CASSQPIGGGYGYTF; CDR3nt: TGTGCCAGCAGCCAACCCATAGGGGGGGGTTATGGCTACACCTTC
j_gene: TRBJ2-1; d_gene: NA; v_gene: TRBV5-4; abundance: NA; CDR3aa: CTSSVLALGEQFF; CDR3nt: TGTACCAGCAGTGTTCTAGCGCTTGGAGAGCAGTTCTTC
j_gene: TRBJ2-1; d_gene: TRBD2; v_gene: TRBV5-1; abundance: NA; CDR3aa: CASSFSSGTYNEQFF; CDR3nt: TGCGCCAGCAGTTTTTCTAGCGGGACCTACAATGAGCAGTTCTTC
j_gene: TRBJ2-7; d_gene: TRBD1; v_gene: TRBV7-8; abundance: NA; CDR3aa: CASSLPGQGAYKQYF; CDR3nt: TGTGCCAGCAGCTTGCCGGGACAGGGAGCCTACAAGCAGTACTTC
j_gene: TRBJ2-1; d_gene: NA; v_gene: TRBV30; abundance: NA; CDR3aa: CAWSLSGLHNEQFF; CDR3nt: TGTGCCTGGAGCCTAAGCGGGCTGCACAATGAGCAGTTCTTC
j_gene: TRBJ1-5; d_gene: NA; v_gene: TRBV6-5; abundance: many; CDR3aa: CATSSLNNQPQHF; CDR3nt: TGTGCCACCAGTTCACTCAACAATCAGCCCCAGCATTTT
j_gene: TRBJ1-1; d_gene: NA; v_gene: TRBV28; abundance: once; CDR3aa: CASCFSYWGAHTEAFF; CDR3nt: TGTGCCAGCTGTTTCTCATATTGGGGGGCACACACTGAAGCTTTCTTT
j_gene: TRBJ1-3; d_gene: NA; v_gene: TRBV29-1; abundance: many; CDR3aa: CSVAPGGGNTIYF; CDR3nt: TGCAGCGTTGCCCCCGGGGGAGGAAACACCATATATTTT
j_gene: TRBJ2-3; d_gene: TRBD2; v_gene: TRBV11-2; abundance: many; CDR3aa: CASSLVTGLTDTQYF; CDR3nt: TGTGCCAGCAGCTTAGTCACGGGACTAACAGATACGCAGTATTTT